The clone carrying this T cell receptor (beta chain) was counted at least ten times. The antigen remains unidentified. The TCR library was built from RNA with a 3' RACE protocol and unique molecular identifiers. One entry per CDR3 protein results from TCRdb running MiXCR on the 3' RACE reads. Altogether more than 35,000 distinct CDR3 sequences are present, 5% to 8% being singletons, with the ten largest covering more than 0.95%. This sample's treatment: PENTA 11 planned treatment interruption arm or continuous ART arm. The CDR3 has 15 residues. The germline V and J ends were trimmed by 1 base and 3 bases, with 12 bases remaining between them. Per the germline V gene, CDR1 is SGHTA and CDR2 is FQGNSA. This specimen comes from a study of HIV-infected children after antiretroviral therapy interruption. As for the study in general: Most children had recorded EBV and CMV exposure. Weeks 0, 12, interruption end (24 or 48), and about 3 years post-study gave interruption-arm samples. Whole-study results and caveats: The Gini coefficient of naive CD4+ repertoires rose, returning to baseline by 3 years.

The chain joins TRBV7-2 to TRBJ2-5; D is ambiguous. This TCR was recovered from a pool of human donors with HIV. Specimen: CD45RA+ CD4+ T cells from PBMCs, pooled from several time points, collected from a donor given antiretroviral therapy, either interrupted or continuous. Subset given: naive CD4+ CD45RA+ CD45RO- T cells. CDR3 in DNA: TGTGCCAGCAGCTTAGGGGCCGGTCCGGAAGAGACCCAGTACTTC. The encoded protein is CASSLGAGPEETQYF.